Listed below are T cell receptor beta chains from one sample, sequenced in a study of molecular identifiers for immune sequencing clone quantification. TCRdb reprocessed the PCR reads via MiXCR and lists one record per CDR3 protein. The sample records more than 450,000 distinct CDR3 sequences, roughly 24% being singletons. The sample taken for sequencing was naive CD8+ T cells from blood, with Jurkat cell RNA spiked in. Receptors originate from a human donor in good health. Some libraries in this study had Jurkat cell RNA spiked in. CDR3s include the opening cysteine and the closing phenylalanine or tryptophan. D genes are given only for firm matches. Expanded clones get a size class; other rows say once, few or many, or leave the size out.

>-|TRBV10-3|TRBJ1-1|TRBD1
CAISEARDRLNTEAFF
TGTGCCATCAGTGAGGCCCGGGACAGATTGAACACTGAAGCTTTCTTT
>-|TRBV5-4|TRBJ1-5|TRBD1
CASSNGQGSDQPQHF
TGTGCCAGCAGCAACGGACAGGGGTCGGATCAGCCCCAGCATTTT
>few|TRBV5-1|TRBJ2-7|TRBD1
CASSSRTGHGIEQYF
TGCGCCAGCAGCTCAAGGACAGGACATGGGATCGAGCAGTACTTC
>many|TRBV24-1|TRBJ2-1|-
CATSDLLGDEQFF
TGTGCCACCAGTGATTTGCTGGGGGATGAGCAGTTCTTC
>many|TRBV4-3|TRBJ2-7|-
CASSQDRGRAYEQYF
TGCGCCAGCAGCCAAGATCGGGGCAGAGCCTACGAGCAGTACTTC
>few|TRBV14|TRBJ1-5|-
CASSQGAWQPQHF
TGTGCCAGCAGCCAGGGGGCCTGGCAGCCCCAGCATTTT
>few|TRBV14|TRBJ1-6|-
CASSREGQGSPLHF
TGTGCCAGCAGCCGGGAGGGGCAGGGTTCACCCCTCCACTTT
>many|TRBV30|TRBJ2-3|TRBD2
CAWDRAGGRDTQYF
TGTGCCTGGGACAGAGCGGGAGGGCGTGATACGCAGTATTTT
>many|TRBV30|TRBJ2-1|-
CAWSVGSEQFF
TGTGCCTGGAGTGTTGGCAGTGAGCAGTTCTTC
>-|TRBV28|TRBJ2-3|TRBD2
CASSFRAGGSADTQYF
TGTGCCAGCAGTTTTAGGGCGGGAGGGAGCGCAGATACGCAGTATTTT
>-|TRBV7-9|TRBJ1-5|-
CASGLGTATGPNQPQHF
TGTGCCAGCGGCTTAGGAACAGCTACCGGACCCAATCAGCCCCAGCATTTT
>many|TRBV5-1|TRBJ2-7|TRBD1
CASSLDRGWGYEQYF
TGCGCCAGCAGCCTCGACAGGGGATGGGGCTACGAGCAGTACTTC
>-|TRBV28|TRBJ2-7|-
CASGFGSYEQYF
TGTGCCAGTGGTTTCGGGAGCTACGAGCAGTACTTC
>many|TRBV4-3|TRBJ2-7|-
CASSEIEGDEQYF
TGCGCCAGCAGCGAAATTGAAGGGGACGAGCAGTACTTC
>once|TRBV2|TRBJ2-5|TRBD2
CASSGTGTSFETRYF
TGTGCCAGCAGTGGTACCGGGACTAGTTTTGAGACCCGGTACTTC
>few|TRBV15|TRBJ2-1|TRBD2
CATSRGLAGDGDEQFF
TGTGCCACCAGCCGTGGACTAGCGGGGGATGGCGATGAGCAGTTCTTC
>few|TRBV28|TRBJ2-2|TRBD1
CASSTGAGELFF
TGTGCCAGCAGCACAGGGGCCGGGGAGCTGTTTTTT
>few|TRBV12-3/TRBV12-4|TRBJ1-1|-
CASSLNRVGTEAFF
TGTGCCAGCAGTTTAAACAGGGTGGGCACTGAAGCTTTCTTT
>-|TRBV4-3|TRBJ2-3|-
CVSSQVRGDTQYF
TGCGTCAGCAGCCAAGTCCGGGGGGATACGCAGTATTTT
>few|TRBV20-1|TRBJ1-1|-
CSARATTGHEAFF
TGCAGTGCTAGAGCCACGACAGGCCATGAAGCTTTCTTT
>many|TRBV20-1|TRBJ2-4|TRBD2
CSAGLAGAPYIQYF
TGCAGTGCTGGACTAGCGGGAGCCCCATACATTCAGTACTTC
>many|TRBV19|TRBJ1-6|-
CASSSMTRGMNSPLHF
TGTGCCAGTAGTTCAATGACACGCGGGATGAATTCACCCCTCCACTTT
>-|TRBV11-2|TRBJ2-6|TRBD2
CASSPTSGSSGANVPTF
TGTGCCAGCAGCCCGACTAGCGGGAGCTCTGGGGCCAACGTCCCGACTTTC
>many|TRBV29-1|TRBJ2-3|TRBD2
CSVVRTSGLPYF
TGCAGCGTTGTCCGGACTAGCGGACTCCCATATTTT
>few|TRBV12-3/TRBV12-4|TRBJ2-2|-
CASILGGLGGELFF
TGTGCCAGCATCTTGGGGGGGCTGGGCGGGGAGCTGTTTTTT
>few|TRBV5-1|TRBJ1-4|TRBD1
CASSWTGTANEKLFF
TGCGCCAGCAGTTGGACAGGGACGGCTAATGAAAAACTGTTTTTT
>-|TRBV19|TRBJ2-2|TRBD2
CASTPFGASGGRNTGELFF
TGTGCCAGTACCCCCTTCGGGGCTAGCGGGGGAAGGAACACCGGGGAGCTGTTTTTT
>few|TRBV6-2/TRBV6-3|TRBJ2-5|-
CASKVGIETQYF
TGTGCCAGCAAAGTAGGAATTGAGACCCAGTACTTC
>-|TRBV6-6|TRBJ1-5|TRBD1
CASSSGTGGSNQPQHF
TGTGCCAGTAGTTCCGGGACAGGGGGGAGCAATCAGCCCCAGCATTTT
>many|TRBV28|TRBJ2-7|TRBD1
CASSPPRQGIYEQYF
TGTGCCAGCAGTCCCCCCCGACAGGGAATCTACGAGCAGTACTTC
>few|TRBV6-2/TRBV6-3|TRBJ2-5|-
CATEGGHRQETQYF
TGTGCCACGGAAGGGGGACACCGACAAGAGACCCAGTACTTC
>many|TRBV6-1|TRBJ2-7|-
CASSEGWYEQYF
TGTGCCAGCAGTGAAGGTTGGTACGAGCAGTACTTC